This TCR beta chain was sequenced in a study of blood T cell repertoires in COVID-19. Study-wide background: Acute-phase and convalescent COVID-19 samples originated in the United States, Italy and Spain. PBMCs, B-cell-depleted T cells, or T cells provided the cDNA or gDNA that made up the material.

In the study's own analysis: Amplification of reference gene primers was used by the study to estimate nucleated cell counts. TCRdb keeps only in-frame clones here, not all; method: immunoSEQ multiplex PCR. That table supplies the V and J calls and clone size; D and trimming were determined from the DNA. The table lists about 180,000 clones, over 75% of them singletons, with around 10% in the top ten. The sample consisted of peripheral blood. The TCR was taken from an elderly woman with acute or convalescent COVID-19.

The CDR3 nucleotides read TGTGCCAGTATACGGACTAGCGGGGTCGGGGAGCTGTTTTTT. It specifies CASIRTSGVGELFF. V and J are TRBV19 and TRBJ2-2, with 12 positions matching TRBD2. V shed 7 bases and J 7 bases; nucleotides not matched to a gene: 4. Germline V lookup: CDR1 LNHDA, CDR2 SQIVND (reference sequence). This CDR3 comprises 14 residues.